Listed below are T cell receptor beta chains from one sample, sequenced in a study of blood T cells in healthy people across ages. Via MiXCR, TCRdb re-called the 5' RACE reads, giving one row per CDR3 protein. The top ten hold roughly 13% of the sample, which has some 670,000 distinct CDR3 sequences, around 52% seen once. The sequencing input was blood. Receptors were obtained from a woman older than 75 in good health. Both conserved end residues are part of each CDR3. A D gene is named only where the DNA matches it firmly. Part of the rows lack a size; the others show once, few, many or a class for expanded clones.

D gene	clone size	V gene	J gene	CDR3 protein	CDR3 DNA
TRBD1	many	TRBV5-1	TRBJ2-1	CASSRQGEIANEQFF	TGCGCCAGCAGCCGACAGGGAGAAATCGCCAATGAGCAGTTCTTC
.	many	TRBV6-6	TRBJ2-5	CATIQTPRPKETQYF	TGTGCCACCATCCAGACTCCCCGCCCCAAAGAGACCCAGTACTTC
.	.	TRBV28	TRBJ2-7	CASSGSSAGSSYEQYF	TGTGCCAGCAGTGGTTCCTCAGCCGGGTCCTCCTACGAGCAGTACTTC
.	few	TRBV5-5	TRBJ1-1	CASSLGLFPDYNTEAFF	TGTGCCAGCAGCTTGGGCCTGTTCCCTGACTACAACACTGAAGCTTTCTTT
TRBD1	.	TRBV29-1	TRBJ2-7	CSVLIRDSYEQYF	TGCAGCGTCCTCATCCGGGACAGTTACGAGCAGTACTTC
.	.	TRBV2	TRBJ2-7	CASSGDTAYEQYF	TGTGCCAGCAGTGGGGACACAGCCTACGAGCAGTACTTC
.	.	TRBV5-1	TRBJ2-1	CASSLSTGRTYNEQFF	TGCGCCAGCAGCTTGTCTACGGGGCGGACTTACAATGAGCAGTTCTTC
.	.	TRBV27	TRBJ1-3	CASSSYGGGNTIYF	TGTGCCAGCAGTTCCTATGGGGGAGGAAACACCATATATTTT
.	few	TRBV27	TRBJ2-5	CASRSQNGETQYF	TGTGCCAGCAGATCCCAGAATGGAGAGACCCAGTACTTC
TRBD1	many	TRBV7-9	TRBJ1-5	CASSQDRGHNQPQHF	TGTGCCAGCAGCCAGGACAGGGGGCACAATCAGCCCCAGCATTTT
.	.	TRBV5-1	TRBJ1-1	CAGSLARGFTEAFF	TGCGCCGGCAGCTTGGCCAGAGGGTTCACTGAAGCTTTCTTT
.	.	TRBV4-2	TRBJ2-7	CASSPGKGGKPSYEQYF	TGTGCCAGCAGCCCCGGGAAAGGGGGTAAACCGTCCTACGAGCAGTACTTC
.	.	TRBV6-6	TRBJ2-7	CASSRQDREQYF	TGTGCCAGCAGTAGACAGGATCGCGAGCAGTACTTC
.	many	TRBV4-2	TRBJ2-5	CASSPPLYQETQYF	TGTGCCAGCAGTCCTCCCTTGTACCAAGAGACCCAGTACTTC
.	.	TRBV11-3	TRBJ2-5	CASSVTGLGEQYF	TGTGCCAGCAGCGTGACAGGTCTGGGGGAGCAGTACTTC
.	.	TRBV7-9	TRBJ1-2	CASTGRLYGYTF	TGTGCCAGCACGGGCAGACTGTATGGCTACACCTTC
.	.	TRBV10-3	TRBJ2-1	CAIKVGNSYNEQFF	TGTGCCATCAAGGTGGGGAACTCCTACAATGAGCAGTTCTTC
.	few	TRBV2	TRBJ1-1	CASMPRGTEAFF	TGTGCCAGCATGCCCCGGGGCACTGAAGCTTTCTTT
TRBD2	.	TRBV20-1	TRBJ2-5	CSALAGKETQYF	TGCAGTGCTCTAGCGGGAAAAGAGACCCAGTACTTC
.	many	TRBV20-1	TRBJ2-5	CSARDLQETQYF	TGCAGTGCTAGAGATCTCCAAGAGACCCAGTACTTC